One and the same sample provided the 13 T cell receptor beta chains below, sequenced in a study of T cell repertoires in aging, cancer and after chemotherapy. The template was genomic DNA from peripheral blood, not RNA. TRB rearrangements spanning V, D and J were amplified using mixed TRB-A/B primers. TCRdb redid the calling of the multiplex PCR reads with MiXCR, one entry per CDR3 protein. This sample carries 3,500 to 5,000 distinct CDR3 sequences, about 30% of them seen once, and the ten largest clones take roughly 33%. Sample: blood. These receptors were collected from a human donor with a blood cancer.

This sequence joins TRBV7-6 and TRBJ2-1; 8 bases fit TRBD2. Germline assignment: CDR1 SGHVS and CDR2 FNYEAQ. The V and J ends lost 4 bases and 8 bases, in that order; junction bases with no gene match: 13. This CDR3 has 16 residues. The CDR3 DNA is TGTGCCAGCAGCTACAAAGCGGGAGTCAGTTCATATGAGCAGTTCTTC. Its translation is CASSYKAGVSSYEQFF.

Concerning this clonotype: A much larger clone lies a single base off, so this may be a read error. V gene TRBV18 combines with J gene TRBJ2-5; 8 bases fit TRBD1. Germline V CDR1 and CDR2: KGHSH, LQKENI. CDR3 length: 16 residues. V was pared by 4 bases and J by 5 bases, with 12 bases of the junction left unmatched. CDR3 protein: CASSLRQGCIWETQYF. In DNA, the CDR3 is TGTGCCAGCTCACTACGACAGGGGTGCATTTGGGAGACCCAGTACTTC.

J is TRBJ2-3 and V is TRBV2, with 7 positions matching TRBD2. The germline CDR1 and CDR2 sequences are SNHLY and FYNNEI. V was pared by 7 bases and J by 3 bases, with 7 bases of the junction left unmatched. The CDR3 consists of 14 residues. The CDR3: CASMTGGSTDTQYF. In DNA, the CDR3 is TGTGCCAGCATGACTGGCGGGAGTACAGATACGCAGTATTTT.

The chain has TRBV7-9 and TRBJ2-3; unclear D gene. The CDR3 contains 14 residues. In germline, CDR1 is SEHNR, CDR2 FQNEAQ (reference sequence). Trimming took 3 bases from V and 0 from J, leaving 7 bases between them. CDR3 sequence reads: CASSLGSSTDTQYF. The CDR3, as DNA: TGTGCCAGCAGCTTGGGCTCCAGCACAGATACGCAGTATTTT.

Only a few counts were recorded for this clonotype. The chain joins TRBV19 to TRBJ2-7, with no clear D. Per germline, CDR1 LNHDA and CDR2 SQIVND (reference sequence). The CDR3 is 15 residues long. V shed 5 bases and J shed 2 bases, with 16 bases lying between them. The CDR3 here is CASSSVGGLTYEQYF. The CDR3 DNA reads as TGTGCCAGTAGTTCCGTCGGTGGGCTTACCTACGAGCAGTACTTC.

The chain employs TRBV20-1 and TRBJ2-7; TRBD2 matches at 12 bases. This CDR3 has 14 amino acids. Trimming at V came to 3 bases and at J to 6 bases, leaving 6 bases not matched to a gene. Germline CDR1 is DFQATT and CDR2 is SNEGSKA (reference sequence). The CDR3 sequence is CSARTSGSLREQYF. CDR3 coding DNA: TGCAGTGCTAGGACTAGCGGGAGTTTACGCGAGCAGTACTTC.

V usage is TRBV12-5 and J usage is TRBJ2-2, with 8 bases identical to TRBD1. Germline V gives CDR1 LGHNT, CDR2 FRNRAP. With V trimmed by 4 bases and J by 7 bases, 11 bases remained unmatched. The CDR3 totals 16 residues. The CDR3 nucleotides read TGTGCTAGTGGTTGGCAAATCGGACAGGGCGGCGGGGAGCTGTTTTTT. Translated, it gives CASGWQIGQGGGELFF.

By sample share, this clonotype is medium-sized. The J gene is TRBJ2-3, the V gene TRBV30, with TRBD1 matching over 12 bases. This CDR3 is built from 13 residues. Germline CDR1 and CDR2: GTSNPN and SVGIG (reference sequence). V shed 5 bases and J 7 bases; nucleotides not matched to a gene: 4. This chain's CDR3 is CAWGTGGAYTQYF. CDR3 in DNA: TGTGCCTGGGGGACAGGGGGCGCCTATACGCAGTATTTT.

The V call is TRBV27, the J call TRBJ2-7; D is ambiguous. Deletions cut 2 bases from V and 2 bases from J, with 13 bases between. The CDR3 has 15 amino acids. Germline CDR1 reads MNHEY; CDR2 reads SMNVEV (reference sequence). The CDR3 spells CASSLGPMHTYEQYF. The CDR3 nucleotides read TGTGCCAGCAGTTTAGGGCCGATGCACACCTACGAGCAGTACTTC.

V gene TRBV20-1 combines with J gene TRBJ2-7, with 11 nucleotides matching TRBD1. The germline V gene encodes CDR1 DFQATT and CDR2 SNEGSKA (reference sequence). The CDR3 extends over 14 amino acids. Germline trimming cut 2 bases from V and 7 bases from J; bases unmatched to any gene: 7. CDR3 bases: TGCAGTGCTAGAACAGGACAGGGGGCGCAGGAGCAGTACTTC. It encodes CSARTGQGAQEQYF.

V gene TRBV5-1 combines with J gene TRBJ2-5, with 10 bases lining up with TRBD2. The J segment lost 3 bases and the V segment lost 6 bases, leaving 5 bases of the junction unmatched. Germline-derived CDR1 and CDR2 are SGHRS and YFSETQ. CDR3 size: 14 residues. The CDR3 sequence: CASMSLAGEETQYF. CDR3 coding DNA: TGCGCCAGCATGAGTCTAGCGGGAGAAGAGACCCAGTACTTC.

This clonotype has more than one count but fewer than ten. The chain carries TRBV5-1 and TRBJ1-1, with 9 bases identical to TRBD1. CDR3 length: 14 residues. The germline CDR1 and CDR2 sequences are SGHRS and YFSETQ. J was trimmed by 1 base and V by 3 bases; bases with no gene match: 1. DNA for the CDR3: TGCGCCAGCAGCTGGGGACAGGGGAACACTGAAGCTTTCTTT. Translating it yields CASSWGQGNTEAFF.

The rearrangement joins TRBV18 to TRBJ1-1; TRBD1 aligns across 7 bases. The junction had 4 bases not matched to a gene; V was cut back by 3 bases and J by 0 bases. Germline loops: CDR1 KGHSH, CDR2 LQKENI. The CDR3 extends over 15 amino acids. CDR3 sequence: CASSPTGTMNTEAFF. The CDR3 coding sequence is TGTGCCAGCTCACCGACAGGGACCATGAACACTGAAGCTTTCTTT.